The sequence of this TCR beta chain was determined in a study of CD8 T cells in ankylosing spondylitis (dated by TCRdb to 2016 to 2017). For the wider study: The study set out to find disease-linked TCR variants by profiling T cell receptor beta repertoires in ankylosing spondylitis patients and healthy donors. In total, the full study cohort was made up of 110 or so healthy donors and approximately 27 ankylosing spondylitis patients. Peripheral blood was sampled, and synovial fluid was additionally collected from ankylosing spondylitis patients. The paper as a whole reports these results and caveats: Some TCR beta motif variants had previously been reported in synovial fluid and blood of reactive arthritis patients, which suggested common disease-initiation mechanisms. According to the report, matched synovial fluid samples from ankylosing spondylitis patients were significantly enriched for the disease-linked clones. A CD8+ phenotype was shown by the disease-linked clones, which were found at relatively low frequencies in peripheral blood. A TCR beta motif made up of several highly homologous amino acid variants appeared to be characteristic of blood from ankylosing spondylitis patients.

This clonotype has a count of ten or more. The antigen it recognizes is unknown. Per-nucleotide qualities are absent, and no much larger clonotype sits a single base away. This sample was sequenced with an Illumina HiSeq 2500. TCR beta libraries were prepared by quantitative 5'-RACE with molecular barcodes. As for the original processing: Disease-linked TCR variants were identified with a new computational method built on a probabilistic model of VDJ rearrangement. TCRdb reprocessing: public reads trimmed at Q25 with fastp, clones called with MiXCR, in-frame beta chains kept. Rows are unified per CDR3 protein, each entry keeping the most common DNA and genes. It is TCRdb's table, rather than the study itself, that gives the V and J calls and clone size. The sample profile shows some 240,000 distinct CDR3 sequences; under 20% of them were found once. More than 25% of the sample is in the top ten clones.

Specimen: blood, either unsorted or a sorted T cell fraction (not recorded which). This clonotype was sampled from a male donor with ankylosing spondylitis or in good health (not recorded which).

The bases read TGTGCCAGCAGTTTAGGGCAGGGGGCGGTCGGGGAGCTGTTTTTT. Translated, this gives CASSLGQGAVGELFF. The chain joins TRBV12-3 or TRBV12-4 to TRBJ2-2, with 8 middle bases fitting TRBD1. The CDR3 goes from the cysteine to the phenylalanine over 15 residues. The only DNA kept is the CDR3, 45 bases in frame from the first base. Ends trimmed: V by 1 base, J by 7 bases; bases unmatched to a gene: 5.